Listed below are T cell receptor beta chains from one sample, sequenced in a study of PD-L1 blockade in urothelial cancer. This table comes from immunoSEQ multiplex PCR, and its TCRdb copy is limited to in-frame clones, with some not included. The data contain about 45,000 clones, around 88% of them singletons. This specimen was PBMCs, taken around atezolizumab (anti-PD-L1) treatment. The receptor set was obtained from a man aged 80 or over with urothelial cancer. The CDR3 runs from the conserved cysteine through the conserved F or W. D genes are given only for firm matches. Some rows have no size entry. The others give once, few or many, or a class for an expanded clone.

CASSLGTSGSLEQYF,TGTGCCAGCAGCTTGGGTACTAGCGGGAGTCTCGAGCAGTACTTC,NA,TRBD2,TRBJ2-7,TRBV5-4
CASRASGRRQYF,TGTGCCAGCAGGGCTAGCGGGAGGAGGCAGTATTTT,NA,TRBD2,TRBJ2-3,TRBV6-5
CASSPRLAGGSIQYF,TGTGCCAGCAGCCCGAGACTAGCGGGAGGGAGCATTCAGTACTTC,NA,TRBD2,TRBJ2-4,TRBV7-2
CASSLGQGDEKLFF,TGTGCCAGCAGCTTGGGACAGGGTGATGAAAAACTGTTTTTT,NA,TRBD1,TRBJ1-4,TRBV7-9
CASSQFGGTGAYEQYF,TGCGCCAGCAGCCAATTTGGGGGGACAGGGGCCTACGAGCAGTACTTC,NA,TRBD1,TRBJ2-7,TRBV4-1
CASRIIRTGGFGYTF,TGTGCCAGCAGGATCATAAGGACAGGGGGCTTCGGCTACACCTTC,few,TRBD1,TRBJ1-2,TRBV28
CASSYGRGSTAYEQYF,TGTGCCAGCAGTTACGGAAGGGGGTCGACGGCCTACGAGCAGTACTTC,NA,NA,TRBJ2-7,TRBV6-5
CASSIQGWDRVYGYTF,TGTGCCAGCAGCATTCAAGGCTGGGACAGGGTCTATGGCTACACCTTC,NA,TRBD1,TRBJ1-2,TRBV7-9
CASSFSGTSLNEQFF,TGTGCCAGCAGCTTTTCCGGGACTAGCCTCAATGAGCAGTTCTTC,NA,TRBD2,TRBJ2-1,TRBV5-6
CASSSGQAPWCTF,TGTGCCAGCAGTTCGGGACAGGCACCTTGGTGCACCTTC,NA,TRBD1,TRBJ1-2,TRBV2
CASSPDILFEQYF,TGCGCCAGCAGCCCGGACATTCTATTCGAGCAGTACTTC,NA,NA,TRBJ2-7,TRBV5-1
CASSQGTGVEKLFF,TGTGCCAGCAGCCAAGGGACAGGGGTTGAAAAACTGTTTTTT,NA,TRBD1,TRBJ1-4,TRBV14
CASSSGQGVRGTEAFF,TGCGCCAGCAGCTCGGGACAGGGGGTCCGAGGCACTGAAGCTTTCTTT,NA,TRBD1,TRBJ1-1,TRBV5-1
CATSRDGPGATSDTQYF,TGTGCCACCAGCAGAGATGGTCCAGGGGCGACCTCAGATACGCAGTATTTT,NA,NA,TRBJ2-3,TRBV15
CASSLIGGFNEKLFF,TGCGCCAGCAGCTTGATTGGGGGGTTTAATGAAAAACTGTTTTTT,NA,NA,TRBJ1-4,TRBV5-1
CASSFPGQGSGYTF,TGTGCCAGCAGCTTTCCGGGACAGGGGTCCGGCTACACCTTC,NA,TRBD1,TRBJ1-2,TRBV7-9
CASSAGLAADTQYF,TGTGCCAGCAGCGCGGGACTAGCGGCGGATACGCAGTATTTT,NA,TRBD2,TRBJ2-3,TRBV5-6
CSVEVNRAETQYF,TGCAGCGTTGAAGTCAACAGGGCAGAGACCCAGTACTTC,few,NA,TRBJ2-5,TRBV29-1
CASSLRSNTEAFF,TGCGCCAGCAGCCTTAGATCCAACACTGAAGCTTTCTTT,NA,NA,TRBJ1-1,TRBV5-1
CASEAGVFTGELFF,TGCGCCAGCGAAGCGGGAGTTTTCACCGGGGAGCTGTTTTTT,NA,TRBD2,TRBJ2-2,TRBV5-1
CAWSESGNTGELFF,TGTGCCTGGAGTGAGTCCGGGAACACCGGGGAGCTGTTTTTT,NA,NA,TRBJ2-2,TRBV30
CASSQDVGGGRAKNIQYF,TGCGCCAGCAGCCAAGATGTTGGGGGAGGGAGGGCCAAAAACATTCAGTACTTC,NA,TRBD2,TRBJ2-4,TRBV4-3
CASSFEDRGEQFF,TGTGCCAGCAGCTTTGAGGACAGGGGTGAGCAGTTCTTC,NA,TRBD1,TRBJ2-1,TRBV11-3
CASSLSGRGDNEQFF,TGTGCCAGCAGCCTTAGCGGGAGAGGGGACAATGAGCAGTTCTTC,NA,TRBD2,TRBJ2-1,TRBV5-4
CASTTVGAGDEKLFF,TGTGCCAGCACCACAGTAGGGGCAGGGGATGAAAAACTGTTTTTT,NA,NA,TRBJ1-4,TRBV28
CASSPPRDRVFGYTF,TGTGCCAGCAGTCCACCCCGGGACAGGGTGTTCGGCTACACCTTC,NA,TRBD1,TRBJ1-2,TRBV28
CASSLAAGPYNEQFF,TGCGCCAGCAGCTTGGCAGCGGGACCTTACAATGAGCAGTTCTTC,NA,TRBD2,TRBJ2-1,TRBV5-1
CASSEVALAGDPNEQFF,TGTGCCAGCAGTGAAGTCGCTCTAGCGGGAGATCCCAATGAGCAGTTCTTC,NA,TRBD2,TRBJ2-1,TRBV6-1
CASSSGSNTGELFF,TGCGCCAGCAGCTCGGGATCGAACACCGGGGAGCTGTTTTTT,few,NA,TRBJ2-2,TRBV5-1
CAWSVGGSSYGYTF,TGTGCCTGGAGTGTGGGTGGGAGTTCCTATGGCTACACCTTC,NA,NA,TRBJ1-2,TRBV30
CASSAASGRTDTQYF,TGTGCCAGCAGTGCCGCTAGCGGGAGGACAGATACGCAGTATTTT,NA,TRBD2,TRBJ2-3,TRBV2
CASRQGLAGGPSDTQYF,TGCGCCAGCAGGCAGGGACTAGCGGGAGGGCCGTCAGATACGCAGTATTTT,few,TRBD2,TRBJ2-3,TRBV23-1
CASSPSGNSYNEQFF,TGTGCCAGCAGCCCCAGCGGGAACTCCTACAATGAGCAGTTCTTC,NA,TRBD2,TRBJ2-1,TRBV9
CASSLGVQGTQYF,TGTGCCAGCAGCTTAGGGGTCCAGGGCACGCAATACTTC,NA,NA,TRBJ2-7,TRBV7-2
CASSLLGEGNQPQHF,TGCGCCAGCAGCTTGTTAGGGGAGGGCAATCAGCCCCAGCATTTT,NA,NA,TRBJ1-5,TRBV5-1
CASSLVVTSGTDTQYF,TGTGCCAGCAGTTTAGTTGTGACTAGCGGTACAGATACGCAGTATTTT,NA,TRBD2,TRBJ2-3,TRBV27
CASSPGTSGGVEQFF,TGCGCCAGCAGCCCCGGGACTAGCGGGGGGGTGGAGCAGTTCTTC,NA,TRBD2,TRBJ2-1,TRBV5-1
CASSPGQPKTEAFF,TGCGCCAGCAGCCCGGGACAGCCTAAGACTGAAGCTTTCTTT,NA,TRBD1,TRBJ1-1,TRBV5-1
CAWSVRGVRGYTF,TGTGCCTGGAGTGTACGGGGGGTGCGTGGCTACACCTTC,NA,NA,TRBJ1-2,TRBV30
CASSQVGGGYNEQFF,TGCGCCAGCAGCCAAGTGGGAGGGGGCTACAATGAGCAGTTCTTC,NA,NA,TRBJ2-1,TRBV4-1
CASSPRVPGDTEAFF,TGTGCCAGCTCACCTCGGGTCCCAGGGGACACTGAAGCTTTCTTT,NA,NA,TRBJ1-1,TRBV18
CASSPRGLAGEQFF,TGTGCCAGCAGTCCCCGCGGACTAGCCGGTGAGCAGTTCTTC,NA,TRBD2,TRBJ2-1,TRBV11-2
CASSLVAGSNQPQHF,TGTGCCAGCAGCTTAGTCGCAGGTAGCAATCAGCCCCAGCATTTT,once,NA,TRBJ1-5,TRBV7-2
CASRGRGGAGREQYF,TGTGCCAGCAGGGGAAGGGGGGGGGCCGGAAGGGAGCAGTACTTC,NA,NA,TRBJ2-7,TRBV28
CASSTNRLAGELFF,TGTGCCAGCAGCACTAACCGACTAGCCGGGGAGCTGTTTTTT,once,NA,TRBJ2-2,TRBV7-2
CASSSRDYKNIQYF,TGTGCCAGCAGCTCAAGGGACTACAAAAACATTCAGTACTTC,NA,TRBD2,TRBJ2-4,TRBV7-9
CASSELGGAGLAKNIQYF,TGCGCCAGCAGTGAGTTAGGGGGCGCGGGCCTAGCCAAAAACATTCAGTACTTC,once,TRBD1,TRBJ2-4,TRBV10-2
CASSGRDRNSGYTF,TGTGCCAGCAGCGGCCGGGACAGGAATAGCGGCTACACCTTC,once,TRBD1,TRBJ1-2,TRBV5-5